Sequencing of this T cell receptor (beta chain) was carried out in a study of T cells in Graves' hyperthyroidism and ophthalmopathy. What was amplified from RNA transcripts were TCR beta CDR3 regions. The TCR CDR3 first-round RT-PCR relied on the HTBI primer set. TCRdb recomputed calls from the multiplex PCR reads with MiXCR, one row per CDR3 protein. The sample has approximately 400,000 distinct CDR3 sequences, around 20% seen once. Each ophthalmopathy patient scored at least 3 on the Clinical Activity Score and at least 4 on NOSPECS grade, with duration under 3 months. Per the germline V gene, CDR1 is MNHEY and CDR2 is SVGAGI. There are 19 residues in the CDR3. V lost 7 bases and J lost 9, with 34 bases in between.

Sequenced sample: blood. The TCR comes from a young man with Graves' ophthalmopathy. The rearrangement joins TRBV6-5 to TRBJ1-3; the D gene is possibly TRBD1 (5 bases). The CDR3 loop is CASTLSGTVSDFIGGTIYF. The CDR3 region has the DNA TGTGCCAGCACTTTATCTGGGACGGTCTCCGATTTTATTGGGGGCACCATATATTTT.